This T cell receptor (beta chain) is from a study of CD8 T cells in ankylosing spondylitis. This clonotype has only a few counts. Its cognate antigen is unknown. Each CDR3 protein is one row after TCRdb ran MiXCR on the 5' RACE reads. The table includes hundreds of thousands of distinct CDR3 sequences, 26% detected once. V was trimmed by 4 bases and J by 4 bases, leaving 10 bases between them. CDR3 size: 13 residues. CDR1 is ENHRY and CDR2 is SYGVKD in the germline V gene. Study-wide findings and caveats: Eight highly homologous variants formed a TCR beta motif that appeared characteristic of ankylosing spondylitis blood.

This clonotype originated in a male donor with ankylosing spondylitis. What was sequenced was blood, either unsorted or a sorted T cell fraction (not recorded which). The rearrangement joins TRBV10-3 to TRBJ1-2; D is unresolved. The CDR3 bases are TGTGCCATCAGTGCTTCAGTCAGCTATGGCTACACCTTC. Protein: CAISASVSYGYTF.